This passage covers 2 T cell receptor beta chains from one sample sequenced in a study of identical twins. One entry per CDR3 protein results from TCRdb running MiXCR on the 5' RACE reads. The profile shows approximately 550,000 distinct CDR3 sequences, around 24% of them singletons. These data were likewise used in another study, on yellow fever vaccine responses in identical twins.

Sequenced input: CD4+ T cells sorted from blood. The receptors derive from a woman aged 18-29 years in good health.

The chain has TRBV6-1 and TRBJ1-5; a possible D gene is TRBD1 (6 bases). Trimming left V 6 bases short and J 3 bases short, with 18 bases between. Germline V lookup: CDR1 MNHNS, CDR2 SASEGT. This CDR3 is built from 16 residues. CDR3 in DNA: TGTGCCAGCAGATTTGGCTTCGGACAGAACAATCAGCCCCAGCATTTT. Its protein is CASRFGFGQNNQPQHF.

The chain uses TRBV11-2 and TRBJ2-7; TRBD1 agrees at 10 bases. V was pared by 3 bases and J by 6 bases, with 2 bases of the junction left unmatched. CDR1 is SGHAT and CDR2 is FQNNGV in the germline V gene. The CDR3 covers 13 residues. The CDR3 is CASSFRTGGEQYF. The CDR3 DNA reads as TGTGCCAGCAGCTTTAGGACAGGGGGCGAGCAGTACTTC.